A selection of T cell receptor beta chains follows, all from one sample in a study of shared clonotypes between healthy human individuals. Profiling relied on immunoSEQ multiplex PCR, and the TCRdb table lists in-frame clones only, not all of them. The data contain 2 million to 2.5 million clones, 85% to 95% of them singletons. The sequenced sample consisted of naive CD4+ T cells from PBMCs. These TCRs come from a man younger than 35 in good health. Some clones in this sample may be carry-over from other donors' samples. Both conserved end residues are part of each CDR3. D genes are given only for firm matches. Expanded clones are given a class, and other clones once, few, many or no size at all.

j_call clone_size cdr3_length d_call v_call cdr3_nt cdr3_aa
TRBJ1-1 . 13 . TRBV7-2 TGTGCCAGCAGATTTAACAGAGCCACTGAAGCTTTCTTT CASRFNRATEAFF
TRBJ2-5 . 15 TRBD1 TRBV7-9 TGTGCCAGCAGGGAATCCGGGACAGGGGTAGAGACCCAGTACTTC CASRESGTGVETQYF
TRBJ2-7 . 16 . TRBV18 TGTGCCAGCTCACTCGGGGTGGGAGCGGTGCTCTACGAGCAGTACTTC CASSLGVGAVLYEQYF
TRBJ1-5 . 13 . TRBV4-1 TGCGCCAGCAGACTTACACAGAATCAGCCCCAGCATTTT CASRLTQNQPQHF
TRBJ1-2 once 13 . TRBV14 TGTGCCAGCAGCTTCGACAGGAGCTATGGCTACACCTTC CASSFDRSYGYTF
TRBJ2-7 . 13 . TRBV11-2 TGTGCCAGCAGTGGCCTTCAGAGGGAGTTAAAGAACTTC CASSGLQRELKNF
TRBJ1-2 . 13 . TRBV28 TGTGCCAGCAGTTTAGGCAGGCAATATGGCTACACCTTC CASSLGRQYGYTF
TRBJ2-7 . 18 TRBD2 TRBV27 TGTGCCAGCAGTCGAAGCCCCCCAGGGACTAGCGGAATCTACGAGCAGTACTTC CASSRSPPGTSGIYEQYF
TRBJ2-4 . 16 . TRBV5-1 TGCGCCAGCAGCTTGGAGGGTTCGGGAGCCAAAAACATTCAGTACTTC CASSLEGSGAKNIQYF
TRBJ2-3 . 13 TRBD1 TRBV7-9 TGTGCCACCCCGGACAGGAGCACAGATACGCAGTATTTT CATPDRSTDTQYF
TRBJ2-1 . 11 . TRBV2 TGTGCCAGCAGTACGATGAATGAGCAGTTCTTC CASSTMNEQFF
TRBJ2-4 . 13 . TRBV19 TGTGCCAGTAGTATTGTCTTTTGGGGGACTTCGTACTTC CASSIVFWGTSYF
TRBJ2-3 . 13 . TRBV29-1 TGCAGCGGGGGGGTCGACAGCACAGATACGCAGTATTTT CSGGVDSTDTQYF
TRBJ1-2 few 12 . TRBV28 TGTGCCAGCAGTTCAAGCAGCTATGGCTACACCTTC CASSSSSYGYTF
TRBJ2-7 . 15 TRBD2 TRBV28 TGTGCCAGCAGCCCCCCATCTAGCGGACGTTGGGAGCAGTACTTC CASSPPSSGRWEQYF
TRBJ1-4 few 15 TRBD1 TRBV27 TGTGCCAGCAGTAGAGACAGGGCTTTGGGCGAAAAACTGTTTTTT CASSRDRALGEKLFF
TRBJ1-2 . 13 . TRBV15 TGTGCCACCAGCAGAGGCCAGAACTATGGCTACACCTTC CATSRGQNYGYTF
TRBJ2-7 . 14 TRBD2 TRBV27 TGTGCCAGCAGTGCCTTGGGACTAGCCTACGAGCAGTACTTC CASSALGLAYEQYF
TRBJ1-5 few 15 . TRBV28 TGTGCCAGCAGCACCCCTACAGTGGTGGGCCAGCCCCAGCATTTT CASSTPTVVGQPQHF
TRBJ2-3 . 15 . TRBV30 TGTGCCTGGAGTGTGTCGCATACTAGCACAGATACGCAGTATTTT CAWSVSHTSTDTQYF
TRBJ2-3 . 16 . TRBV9 TGTGCCAGCAGCGCTTACTGGACTCTCAGCACAGATACGCAGTATTTT CASSAYWTLSTDTQYF
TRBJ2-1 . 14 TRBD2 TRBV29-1 TGCAGCGCAAGACTAGCGGGAGGAGAAAATGAGCAGTTCTTC CSARLAGGENEQFF
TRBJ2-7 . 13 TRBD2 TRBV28 TGTGCCAGCAGAGCGGGGGGAACCTACGAGCAGTACTTC CASRAGGTYEQYF
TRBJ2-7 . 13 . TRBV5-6 TGTGCCAGCAGCGGTCCCAGTAAAACACCCCCGAACTTC CASSGPSKTPPNF
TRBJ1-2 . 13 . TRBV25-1 TGTGCCAGCAGTGAAGGGCAGAACTATGGCTACACCTTC CASSEGQNYGYTF
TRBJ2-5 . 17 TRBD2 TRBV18 TGTGCCAGCTCACCCACCAGCGGGAGGCTAATCCAAGAGACCCAGTACTTC CASSPTSGRLIQETQYF
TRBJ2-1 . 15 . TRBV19 TGTGCCAGTAGTATAAGAAGTAGGGGTTACAATGAGCAGTTCTTC CASSIRSRGYNEQFF
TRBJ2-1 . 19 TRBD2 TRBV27 TGTGCCAGCAGTTTATCAAAGGGAAGCGGGAGGGCCCGGGATAATGAGCAGTTCTTC CASSLSKGSGRARDNEQFF
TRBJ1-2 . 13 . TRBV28 TGTGCCAGCAGCCCGGGAGGGCGCTATGGCTACACCTTC CASSPGGRYGYTF
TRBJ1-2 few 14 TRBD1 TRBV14 TGTGCCAGCAGCAAACGGGACAGGGTTGATGGCTACACCTTC CASSKRDRVDGYTF
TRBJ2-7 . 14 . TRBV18 TGTGCCAGCTCACTCCTAGGGACTGACTACGAGCAGTACTTC CASSLLGTDYEQYF
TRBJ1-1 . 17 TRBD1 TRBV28 TGTGCCAGCAGTGCCCGACCACAGGGGGGAAGTCGTACTGAAGCTTTCTTT CASSARPQGGSRTEAFF
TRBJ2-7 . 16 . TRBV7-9 TGTGCCAGCAGCTTAGCTTCGACTCAGAGGACCTACGAGCAGTACTTC CASSLASTQRTYEQYF
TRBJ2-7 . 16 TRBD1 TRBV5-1 TGCGCCAGCAGCCGCGGAAGGACAGGGATCGCCTACGAGCAGTACTTC CASSRGRTGIAYEQYF
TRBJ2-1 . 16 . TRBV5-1 TGCGCCAGCAGCTTTATACCGGCAGTATCCTACAATGAGCAGTTCTTC CASSFIPAVSYNEQFF
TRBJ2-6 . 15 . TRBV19 TGTGCCAGTAGCCGCGTGGGCTCTGGGGCCAACGTCCTGACTTTC CASSRVGSGANVLTF
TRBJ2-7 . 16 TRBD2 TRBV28 TGTGCCAGCAGCCCTCCCTTAGCGGGTCGATCTTACGAGCAGTACTTC CASSPPLAGRSYEQYF
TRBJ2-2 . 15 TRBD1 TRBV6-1 TGTGCCAGCAGCCTGGACAGGGGGCGCATCGGGGAGCTGTTTTTT CASSLDRGRIGELFF
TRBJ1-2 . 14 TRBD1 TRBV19 TGTGCCAGTAGTGCCGCCGACAGGGGTTATGGCTACACCTTC CASSAADRGYGYTF
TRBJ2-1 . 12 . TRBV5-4 TGTGCCAGCAGCTTACGAGGGGGTGAGCAGTTCTTC CASSLRGGEQFF
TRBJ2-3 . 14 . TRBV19 TGTGCCAGTAGTATTATGGAGGGAGTGAATACGCAGTATTTT CASSIMEGVNTQYF
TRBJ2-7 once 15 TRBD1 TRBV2 TGTGCCAGCAGTGAGAGGACAGGGGATACCTACGAGCAGTACTTC CASSERTGDTYEQYF
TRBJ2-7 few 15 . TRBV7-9 TGTGCCAGCAGCTCCTCGACAGCCGTATCCTACGAGCAGTACTTC CASSSSTAVSYEQYF
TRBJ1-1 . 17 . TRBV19 TGTGCCAGTAGTATCATCCGGGCCTCGGGACAACCCACTGAAGCTTTCTTT CASSIIRASGQPTEAFF
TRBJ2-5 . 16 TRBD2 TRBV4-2 TGTGCCAGCAGCCCCTTAAGCGGGAAGGGAGAAGAGACCCAGTACTTC CASSPLSGKGEETQYF
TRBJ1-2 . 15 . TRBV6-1 TGTGCCAGCAGTGAGGTGCCGGGGGCGGGCTATGGCTACACCTTC CASSEVPGAGYGYTF
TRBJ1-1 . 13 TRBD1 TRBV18 TGTGCCAGCTCACCTCCCGGGACAGCTGAAGCTTTCTTT CASSPPGTAEAFF
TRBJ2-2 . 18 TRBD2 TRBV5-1 TGCGCCAGCAGCTTGCTGGTAGCGGGAGCCGCGAACACCGGGGAGCTGTTTTTT CASSLLVAGAANTGELFF
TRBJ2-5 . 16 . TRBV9 TGTGCCAGCAGCGTCTCACCCGGAGCCGGCCAAGAGACCCAGTACTTC CASSVSPGAGQETQYF
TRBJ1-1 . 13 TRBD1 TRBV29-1 TGCAGCGGGATGGGACAGTCGAACACTGAAGCTTTCTTT CSGMGQSNTEAFF
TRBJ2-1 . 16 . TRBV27 TGTGCCACCCTGAAAAATACAGGGAGCTCCTACAATGAGCAGTTCTTC CATLKNTGSSYNEQFF
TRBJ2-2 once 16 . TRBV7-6 TGTGCCAGCAGCCATGGGGATTGGTACAACACCGGGGAGCTGTTTTTT CASSHGDWYNTGELFF
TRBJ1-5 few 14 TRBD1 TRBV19 TGTGCCAGTAGTATAACAGGGGGCGGACAGCCCCAGCATTTT CASSITGGGQPQHF